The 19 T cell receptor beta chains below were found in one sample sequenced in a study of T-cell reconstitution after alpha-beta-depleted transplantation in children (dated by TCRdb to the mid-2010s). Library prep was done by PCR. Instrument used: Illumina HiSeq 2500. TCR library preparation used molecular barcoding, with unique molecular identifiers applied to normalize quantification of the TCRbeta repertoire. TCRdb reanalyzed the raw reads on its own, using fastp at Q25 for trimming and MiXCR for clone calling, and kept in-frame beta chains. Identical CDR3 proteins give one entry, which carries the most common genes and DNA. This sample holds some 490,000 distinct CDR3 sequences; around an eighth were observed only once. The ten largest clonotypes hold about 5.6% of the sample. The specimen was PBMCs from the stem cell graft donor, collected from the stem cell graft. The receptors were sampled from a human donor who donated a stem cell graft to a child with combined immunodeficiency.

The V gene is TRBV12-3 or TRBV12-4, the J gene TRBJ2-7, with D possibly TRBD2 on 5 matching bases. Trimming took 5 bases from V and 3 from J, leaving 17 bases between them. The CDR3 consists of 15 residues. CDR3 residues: CASSPSLGIGYEQYF. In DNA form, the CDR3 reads TGTGCCAGCAGTCCGTCCCTCGGGATCGGCTACGAGCAGTACTTC.

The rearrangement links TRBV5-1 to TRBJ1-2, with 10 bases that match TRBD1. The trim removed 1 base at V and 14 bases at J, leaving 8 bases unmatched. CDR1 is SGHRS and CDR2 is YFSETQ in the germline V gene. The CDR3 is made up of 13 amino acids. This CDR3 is CASSLSTGGAGTF. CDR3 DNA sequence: TGCGCCAGCAGCTTGTCGACAGGGGGCGCTGGGACCTTC.

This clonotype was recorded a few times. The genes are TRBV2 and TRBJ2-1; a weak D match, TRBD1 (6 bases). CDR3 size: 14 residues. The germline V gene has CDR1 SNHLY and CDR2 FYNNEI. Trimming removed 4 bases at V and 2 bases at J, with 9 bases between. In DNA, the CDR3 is TGTGCCAGCAGTGTCAGGGGCCCCTACAATGAGCAGTTCTTC. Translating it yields CASSVRGPYNEQFF.

The CDR3 is CSVRSSELYEQYF. In nucleotides, the CDR3 is TGCAGCGTTCGGAGTTCGGAATTGTACGAGCAGTACTTC. This rearrangement joins TRBV29-1 to TRBJ2-7; D ambiguous. Trimming took off 5 bases at V and 4 bases at J, with 15 bases between the two ends. In germline, CDR1 is SQVTM, CDR2 ANQGSEA. The CDR3 covers 13 residues.

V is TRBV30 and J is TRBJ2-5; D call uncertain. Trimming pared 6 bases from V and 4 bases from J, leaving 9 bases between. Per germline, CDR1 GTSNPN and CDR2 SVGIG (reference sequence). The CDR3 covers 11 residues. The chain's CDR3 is CACSRIETQYF. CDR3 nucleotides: TGTGCCTGCAGCAGGATAGAGACCCAGTACTTC.

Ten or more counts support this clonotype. In DNA form, the CDR3 reads TGTGCCAGCAGTCAGACGTCGTACAATGAGCAGTTCTTC. This translates into CASSQTSYNEQFF. The chain has TRBV12-3 or TRBV12-4 and TRBJ2-1; D uncertain. V was trimmed by 5 bases and J by 4 bases, leaving 9 bases between them. The CDR3 runs to 13 residues.

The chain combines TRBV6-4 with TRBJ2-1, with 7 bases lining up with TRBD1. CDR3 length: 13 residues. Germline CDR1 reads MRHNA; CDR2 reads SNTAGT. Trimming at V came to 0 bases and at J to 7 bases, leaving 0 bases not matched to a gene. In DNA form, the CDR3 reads TGTGCCAGCAGTGACTCGGACAGGAATGAGCAGTTCTTC. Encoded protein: CASSDSDRNEQFF.

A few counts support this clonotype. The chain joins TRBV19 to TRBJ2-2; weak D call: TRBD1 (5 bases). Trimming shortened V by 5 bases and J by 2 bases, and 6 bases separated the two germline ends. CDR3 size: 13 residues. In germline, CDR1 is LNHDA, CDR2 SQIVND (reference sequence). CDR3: CASSWTNTGELFF. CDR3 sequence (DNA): TGTGCCAGTAGTTGGACAAACACCGGGGAGCTGTTTTTT.

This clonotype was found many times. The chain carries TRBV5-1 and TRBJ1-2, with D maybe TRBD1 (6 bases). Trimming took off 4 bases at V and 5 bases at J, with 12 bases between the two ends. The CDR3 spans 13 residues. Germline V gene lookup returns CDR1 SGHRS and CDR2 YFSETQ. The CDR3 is CASSPGTTYGYTF. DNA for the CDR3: TGCGCCAGCAGCCCCGGGACAACGTATGGCTACACCTTC.

CDR3 DNA: TGTGCCAGCAGTCCATTTTTCCCCCGACAGGGGGTCTGGTTGGCCGGGGAGCTGTTTTTT. Translated, it gives CASSPFFPRQGVWLAGELFF. The rearrangement links TRBV6-2 or TRBV6-3 to TRBJ2-2; 9 bases match TRBD1. V lost 5 bases, J lost 6 bases, and 22 bases stayed unmatched. The CDR3 has 20 residues. Germline CDR1 and CDR2: MNHEY and SVGEGT.

This chain's CDR3 is CASSDETGGPYEQYF. The DNA for the CDR3 is TGTGCCAGCAGTGATGAGACAGGGGGACCCTACGAGCAGTACTTC. The rearrangement joins TRBV2 to TRBJ2-7; 9 bases line up with TRBD1. The germline CDR1 and CDR2 sequences are SNHLY and FYNNEI. This CDR3 is built from 15 residues. The trim removed 3 bases at V and 2 bases at J, leaving 5 bases unmatched.

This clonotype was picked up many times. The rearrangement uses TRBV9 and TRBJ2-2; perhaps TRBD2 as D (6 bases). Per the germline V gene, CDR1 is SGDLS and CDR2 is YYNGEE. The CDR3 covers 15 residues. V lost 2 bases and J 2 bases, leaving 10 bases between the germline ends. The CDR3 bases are TGTGCCAGCAGCGTCGCGGGATCCAACACCGGGGAGCTGTTTTTT. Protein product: CASSVAGSNTGELFF. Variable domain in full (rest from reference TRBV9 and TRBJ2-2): DSGVTQTPKHLITATGQRVTLRCSPRSGDLSVYWYQQSLDQGLQFLIQYYNGEERAKGNILERFSAQQFPDLHSELNLSSLELGDSALYFCASSVAGSNTGELFFGEGSRLTVL.

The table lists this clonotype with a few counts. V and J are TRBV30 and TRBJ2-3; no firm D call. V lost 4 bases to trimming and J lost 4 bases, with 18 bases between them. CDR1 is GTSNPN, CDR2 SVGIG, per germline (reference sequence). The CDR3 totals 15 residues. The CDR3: CAWTRRTPGADTQYF. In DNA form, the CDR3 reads TGTGCCTGGACGAGGCGTACGCCCGGAGCAGATACGCAGTATTTT.

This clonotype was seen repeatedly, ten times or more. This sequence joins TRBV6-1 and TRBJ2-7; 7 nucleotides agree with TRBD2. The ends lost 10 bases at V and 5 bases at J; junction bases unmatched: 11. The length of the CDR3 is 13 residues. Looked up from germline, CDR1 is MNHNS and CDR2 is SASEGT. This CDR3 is CATMGLPSDEQYF. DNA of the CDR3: TGTGCCACCATGGGACTACCCTCGGACGAGCAGTACTTC.

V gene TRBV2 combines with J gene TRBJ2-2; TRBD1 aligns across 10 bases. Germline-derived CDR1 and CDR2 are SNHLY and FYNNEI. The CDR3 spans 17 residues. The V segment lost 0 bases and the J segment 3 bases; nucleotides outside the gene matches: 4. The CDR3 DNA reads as TGTGCCAGCAGTGAAGCGTCGACAGGGGGCGACACCGGGGAGCTGTTTTTT. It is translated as CASSEASTGGDTGELFF.

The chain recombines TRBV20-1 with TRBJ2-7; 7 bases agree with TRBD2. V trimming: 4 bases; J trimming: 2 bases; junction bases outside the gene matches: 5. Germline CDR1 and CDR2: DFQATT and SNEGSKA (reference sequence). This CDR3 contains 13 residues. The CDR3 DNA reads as TGCAGTGCTATATCTAGCGGTACCTACGAGCAGTACTTC. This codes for CSAISSGTYEQYF.

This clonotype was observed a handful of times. The CDR3 DNA is TGTGCCAGCAGCCCACAAGTGATACAGGGGGGAGGCGAGCAGTACTTC. It codes for CASSPQVIQGGGEQYF. This rearrangement joins TRBV4-2 to TRBJ2-7; TRBD1 agrees at 8 bases. The length of the CDR3 is 16 residues. Germline-derived CDR1 and CDR2 are LGHNA and YNFKEQ. Unmatched junction bases numbered 14, after V lost 4 bases and J lost 6 bases.

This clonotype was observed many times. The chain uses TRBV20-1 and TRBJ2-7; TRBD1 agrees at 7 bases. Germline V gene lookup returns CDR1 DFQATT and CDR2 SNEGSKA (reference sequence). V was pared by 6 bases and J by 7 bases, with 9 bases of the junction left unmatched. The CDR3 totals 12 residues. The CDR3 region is CSAGKGAPEQYF. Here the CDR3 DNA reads TGCAGTGCAGGCAAGGGGGCGCCGGAGCAGTACTTC.

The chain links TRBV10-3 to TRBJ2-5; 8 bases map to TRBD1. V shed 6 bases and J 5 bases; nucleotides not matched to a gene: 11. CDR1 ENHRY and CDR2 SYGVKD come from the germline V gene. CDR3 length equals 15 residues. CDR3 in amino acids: CAIRPTGVGEETQYF. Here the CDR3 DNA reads TGTGCCATCAGGCCGACAGGGGTGGGGGAGGAGACCCAGTACTTC.